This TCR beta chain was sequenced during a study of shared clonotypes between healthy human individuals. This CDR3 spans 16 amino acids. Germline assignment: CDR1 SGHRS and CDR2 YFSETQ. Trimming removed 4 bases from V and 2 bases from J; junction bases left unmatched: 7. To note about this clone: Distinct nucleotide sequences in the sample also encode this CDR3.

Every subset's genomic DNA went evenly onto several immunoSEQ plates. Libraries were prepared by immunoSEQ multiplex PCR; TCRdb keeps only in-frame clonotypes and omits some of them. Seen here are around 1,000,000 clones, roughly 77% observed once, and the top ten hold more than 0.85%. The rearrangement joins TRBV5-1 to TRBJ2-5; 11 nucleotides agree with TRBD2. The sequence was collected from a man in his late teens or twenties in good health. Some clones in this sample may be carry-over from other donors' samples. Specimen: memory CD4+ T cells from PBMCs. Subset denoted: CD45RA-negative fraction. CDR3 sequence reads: CASSPGTSGGQETQYF. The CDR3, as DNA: TGCGCCAGCAGCCCGGGGACTAGCGGAGGACAAGAGACCCAGTACTTC.